One and the same sample provided the 26 T cell receptor beta chains below, sequenced in a study of T cells in Graves' hyperthyroidism and ophthalmopathy. The source material, RNA transcripts, was used to amplify TCR beta CDR3 regions. An initial round of RT-PCR targeting the TCR CDR3 relied on the HTBI primer set. One entry per CDR3 protein, called by TCRdb with MiXCR from the multiplex PCR reads. The sample holds 350,000 to 400,000 distinct CDR3 sequences, 14% to 15% seen once. The source material was blood. The receptors come from a woman younger than 45 with Graves' hyperthyroidism.

This clonotype was picked up many times. The genes are TRBV18 and TRBJ1-4; 7 positions match TRBD1. The V and J ends lost 2 bases and 10 bases, in that order; junction bases with no gene match: 10. Germline lookup yields CDR1 KGHSH and CDR2 LQKENI. The CDR3 has 15 amino acids. CDR3 in amino acids: CASSPGKGAQGKLFF. The CDR3 coding sequence is TGTGCCAGCTCACCAGGAAAGGGGGCGCAGGGAAAACTGTTTTTT.

This clonotype was recorded at least ten times. CDR3 coding DNA: TGCAGTGCTAGACATAGCGGGATTAGCACAGATACGCAGTATTTT. Protein product: CSARHSGISTDTQYF. The chain has TRBV20-1 and TRBJ2-3; TRBD2 aligns across 8 bases. V lost 2 bases, J lost 0 bases, and 4 bases stayed unmatched. Germline V gene data show CDR1 as DFQATT and CDR2 as SNEGSKA (reference sequence). This CDR3 region has 15 residues.

This clonotype was found many times. CDR3 in DNA: TGCAGTGCTAGAGTCAGTGGACAGGGTGGTCTCCACGAGCAGTACTTC. The encoded protein is CSARVSGQGGLHEQYF. J is TRBJ2-7 and V is TRBV20-1, with 8 bases fitting TRBD1. J was trimmed by 5 bases and V by 1 base; bases with no gene match: 13. Germline loops: CDR1 DFQATT, CDR2 SNEGSKA (reference sequence). This CDR3 has 16 amino acids.

In this sample, this clonotype turned up many times. J is TRBJ2-7 and V is TRBV20-1, with TRBD2 matching 9 bases. V trimming: 0 bases; J trimming: 4 bases; junction bases outside the gene matches: 10. Germline CDR1 and CDR2: DFQATT and SNEGSKA (reference sequence). The CDR3 is made up of 16 amino acids. The CDR3 coding sequence is TGCAGTGCTAGAGAAAGGTTTAGCGGGAGTGGTTACGAGCAGTACTTC. This translates into CSARERFSGSGYEQYF.

This clonotype was picked up a small number of times. This chain joins TRBV15 and TRBJ2-7, with 7 bases that match TRBD2. Germline V CDR1 and CDR2: LNHNV, YYDKDF (reference sequence). CDR3 length equals 15 residues. J lost 5 bases, V lost 1 base, and 8 bases had no gene match. CDR3 in DNA: TGTGCCACCAGCAGAGTCGAGGGAGGGTACGACGAGCAGTACTTC. This gives the protein CATSRVEGGYDEQYF.

V gene TRBV6-1 combines with J gene TRBJ1-1, with TRBD1 identical over 8 bases. The junction had 8 bases not matched to a gene; V was cut back by 4 bases and J by 7 bases. This CDR3 spans 14 amino acids. Germline CDR1 and CDR2: MNHNS and SASEGT. CDR3 sequence reads: CASSGGQGGLEAFF. CDR3 bases: TGTGCCAGCAGTGGCGGACAGGGAGGACTTGAAGCTTTCTTT.

The V and J genes are TRBV10-3 and TRBJ2-7; D not certain. V was pared by 5 bases and J by 5 bases, with 7 bases between. Germline V gene lookup returns CDR1 ENHRY and CDR2 SYGVKD. This CDR3 is built from 11 residues. CDR3 bases: TGTGCCATCAGTCGGAGCGACGAGCAGTACTTC. Encoded protein: CAISRSDEQYF.

The chain joins TRBV5-6 to TRBJ2-1, with 7 bases identical to TRBD2. There are 15 residues in the CDR3. Germline V gives CDR1 SGHDT, CDR2 YYEEEE. V shed 2 bases, J shed 3 bases, and the junction held 5 bases outside the gene matches. The CDR3 nucleotides read TGTGCCAGCAGCTTAGGCGGGAGTAACTACAATGAGCAGTTCTTC. Residues: CASSLGGSNYNEQFF.

This clonotype was detected a few times. This CDR3 is CSARWVKNIQYF. CDR3 sequence (DNA): TGCAGTGCTAGATGGGTGAAAAACATTCAGTACTTC. The rearrangement links TRBV20-1 to TRBJ2-4; the D is unclear. CDR3 length: 12 residues. Germline V CDR1 and CDR2: DFQATT, SNEGSKA (reference sequence). Trimming took off 2 bases at V and 4 bases at J, with 6 bases between the two ends.

This clonotype was counted ten times or more. This rearrangement joins TRBV30 to TRBJ1-5; D is uncertain. The CDR3 runs to 13 residues. Per the germline V gene, CDR1 is GTSNPN and CDR2 is SVGIG (reference sequence). The V end was cut by 1 base, the J end by 1 base, with 5 bases between. The CDR3 here is CAWSEDSNQPQHF. CDR3 DNA: TGTGCCTGGAGTGAGGACAGCAATCAGCCCCAGCATTTT.

The chain is built from TRBV10-3 and TRBJ1-2, with 7 bases identical to TRBD1. The germline CDR1 and CDR2 sequences are ENHRY and SYGVKD. V was clipped by 4 bases and J by 2 bases; unmatched bases: 7. This CDR3 is built from 15 residues. The CDR3 is CAISATGDRNYGYTF. For the CDR3, the DNA is TGTGCCATCAGTGCAACAGGGGATCGAAACTATGGCTACACCTTC.

In its sample, this clonotype was seen a few times. V and J are TRBV12-5 and TRBJ1-5, with unresolved D. Per germline, CDR1 LGHNT and CDR2 FRNRAP. Trimming pared 1 base from V and 3 bases from J, leaving 4 bases between. The length of the CDR3 is 13 residues. The CDR3 DNA sequence: TGTGCTAGTGGTTTGGAACTCAATCAGCCCCAGCATTTT. It translates to CASGLELNQPQHF.

This clonotype was seen a few times. The V call is TRBV4-1, the J call TRBJ2-3; the D gene is possibly TRBD1 (5 bases). V lost 0 bases and J 2 bases, leaving 18 bases between the germline ends. Germline values: CDR1 MGHRA, CDR2 YSYEKL. The CDR3 runs to 18 residues. The CDR3: CASSQEQWRQIITDTQYF. The CDR3 DNA reads TGCGCCAGCAGCCAAGAACAGTGGAGACAGATTATCACAGATACGCAGTATTTT.

This clonotype has ten or more counts. The chain links TRBV11-2 to TRBJ2-1, with 7 bases matching TRBD2. V shed 1 base and J 4 bases; nucleotides not matched to a gene: 10. This CDR3 contains 17 residues. Germline CDR1 reads SGHAT; CDR2 reads FQNNGV. The CDR3 loop is CASSLGRSGTTYNEQFF. Here the CDR3 DNA reads TGTGCCAGCAGCTTAGGTCGTTCCGGGACTACTTACAATGAGCAGTTCTTC.

This clonotype came up a few times. The J gene is TRBJ1-4, the V gene TRBV5-6, with D perhaps TRBD1 (5 bases). Trimming removed 2 bases at V and 8 bases at J, with 10 bases between. Germline V CDR1 and CDR2: SGHDT, YYEEEE. This CDR3 spans 13 amino acids. The CDR3 loop reads CASSFVQGEKLFF. CDR3 DNA sequence: TGTGCCAGCAGCTTCGTCCAGGGAGAAAAACTGTTTTTT. The full variable domain, rest sourced from reference TRBV5-6 and TRBJ1-4, is DAGVTQSPTHLIKTRGQQVTLRCSPKSGHDTVSWYQQALGQGPQFIFQYYEEEERQRGNFPDRFSGHQFPNYSSELNVNALLLGDSALYLCASSFVQGEKLFFGSGTQLSVL.

This clonotype was seen at least ten times. The CDR3: CASSLRVSGANVLTF. CDR3 DNA: TGTGCCAGCAGCTTAAGGGTCTCTGGGGCCAACGTCCTGACTTTC. The chain uses TRBV7-8 and TRBJ2-6, with D unclear. V was cut by 2 bases and J by 0 bases, with 5 bases left in between. The germline V gene has CDR1 SGHVS and CDR2 FQNEAQ. This CDR3 comprises 15 residues.

The table lists this clonotype with many counts. The chain couples TRBV11-2 to TRBJ2-3; D ambiguous. The CDR3 length is 13 residues. CDR1 and CDR2 from the germline V gene are SGHAT and FQNNGV. V lost 4 bases and J 8 bases, leaving 13 bases between the germline ends. CDR3 region: CASSYLVGGTQYF. The CDR3 DNA reads TGTGCCAGCAGCTACCTAGTCGGCGGTACGCAGTATTTT. The full variable domain, with the rest looked up from reference TRBV11-2 and TRBJ2-3, is EAGVAQSPRYKIIEKRQSVAFWCNPISGHATLYWYQQILGQGPKLLIQFQNNGVVDDSQLPKDRFSAERLKGVDSTLKIQPAKLEDSAVYLCASSYLVGGTQYFGPGTRLTVL.

This clonotype has ten or more counts. The gene calls are TRBV20-1 and TRBJ2-7; 7 bases map to TRBD1. The length of the CDR3 is 14 residues. J was trimmed by 2 bases and V by 3 bases; bases with no gene match: 7. Germline values: CDR1 DFQATT, CDR2 SNEGSKA (reference sequence). For the CDR3, the DNA is TGCAGTGCTAGTTGGGGACAGAGTACCTACGAGCAGTACTTC. Protein: CSASWGQSTYEQYF.

This clonotype was observed at least ten times. The chain uses TRBV28 and TRBJ1-6; D perhaps matches TRBD1 (6 bases). The CDR3 spans 16 residues. Trimming pared 7 bases from V and 7 bases from J, leaving 20 bases between. The germline gives CDR1 MDHEN, CDR2 SYDVKM. The CDR3: CASKPRGGLGNSPLHF. The CDR3 DNA follows: TGTGCCAGCAAACCCCGGGGGGGCCTAGGGAATTCACCCCTCCACTTT. Full variable domain (outside the CDR3, taken from reference TRBV28 and TRBJ1-6): DVKVTQSSRYLVKRTGEKVFLECVQDMDHENMFWYRQDPGLGLRLIYFSYDVKMKEKGDIPEGYSVSREKKERFSLILESASTNQTSMYLCASKPRGGLGNSPLHFGNGTRLTVT.

This clonotype was counted many times. This sequence joins TRBV29-1 and TRBJ2-1; D is tentatively TRBD1 or TRBD2 (6 bases each). V dropped 3 bases and J dropped 0 bases, with 24 bases sitting between them. Germline V gives CDR1 SQVTM, CDR2 ANQGSEA. The CDR3 covers 19 residues. The CDR3 sequence is CSVEGGWRTGSSSYNEQFF. The CDR3 DNA sequence: TGCAGCGTTGAGGGGGGTTGGAGAACAGGGAGTAGCTCCTACAATGAGCAGTTCTTC.

This clonotype was seen only a few times. The chain employs TRBV6-1 and TRBJ2-1; 15 bases map to TRBD2. Germline V gene data show CDR1 as MNHNS and CDR2 as SASEGT. The J segment lost 6 bases and the V segment lost 3 bases, leaving 3 bases of the junction unmatched. This CDR3 spans 16 amino acids. CDR3 DNA sequence: TGTGCCAGCAGTGAGGGACTAGCGGGAGGTGTCAATGAGCAGTTCTTC. Encoded protein: CASSEGLAGGVNEQFF.

CDR3 sequence (DNA): TGTGCCAGCAAACGCGACAGTACCTACGAGCAGTACTTC. Its translation: CASKRDSTYEQYF. This chain connects TRBV12-3 or TRBV12-4 to TRBJ2-7; D possibly corresponds to TRBD1 (5 bases). The CDR3 covers 13 residues. V lost 7 bases and J 2 bases, leaving 12 bases between the germline ends.

Many counts were recorded for this clonotype. The chain links TRBV30 to TRBJ1-1, with unresolved D. Germline V CDR1 and CDR2: GTSNPN, SVGIG (reference sequence). The CDR3 sequence is 13 residues long. The V end lost 7 bases, the J end lost 4 bases, and 16 bases lay between the germline ends. As DNA, the CDR3 is TGTGCCTTAAAGGGTAGCGCTGCCACTGAAGCTTTCTTT. This codes for CALKGSAATEAFF.

The rearrangement uses TRBV3-1 and TRBJ1-2, with no clear D. From germline, CDR1 is LGHDT and CDR2 YNNKEL (reference sequence). The germline V and J ends were trimmed by 5 bases and 6 bases, with 4 bases remaining between them. The CDR3 consists of 10 residues. This CDR3 reads CASSGDGYTF. Written as DNA, the CDR3 is TGTGCCAGCAGCGGGGATGGCTACACCTTC.

There are many counts of this clonotype. The chain couples TRBV20-1 to TRBJ1-5; D is perhaps TRBD1 (5 bases). V was shortened by 3 bases and J by 4 bases, with 16 bases between the two germline ends. CDR3 size: 15 residues. Germline lookup yields CDR1 DFQATT and CDR2 SNEGSKA (reference sequence). This chain's CDR3 is CSASWGGDRNQPQHF. The CDR3 bases are TGCAGTGCTAGTTGGGGCGGGGACCGTAATCAGCCCCAGCATTTT.

This clonotype was picked up a small number of times. The chain is built from TRBV28 and TRBJ2-2, with D perhaps matching TRBD1 (5 bases). V lost 3 bases and J lost 2, with 7 bases in between. Germline V CDR1 and CDR2: MDHEN, SYDVKM. The CDR3 runs to 14 residues. CDR3 amino acids: CASSFRVNTGELFF. The CDR3 bases are TGTGCCAGCAGTTTCAGGGTTAACACCGGGGAGCTGTTTTTT.